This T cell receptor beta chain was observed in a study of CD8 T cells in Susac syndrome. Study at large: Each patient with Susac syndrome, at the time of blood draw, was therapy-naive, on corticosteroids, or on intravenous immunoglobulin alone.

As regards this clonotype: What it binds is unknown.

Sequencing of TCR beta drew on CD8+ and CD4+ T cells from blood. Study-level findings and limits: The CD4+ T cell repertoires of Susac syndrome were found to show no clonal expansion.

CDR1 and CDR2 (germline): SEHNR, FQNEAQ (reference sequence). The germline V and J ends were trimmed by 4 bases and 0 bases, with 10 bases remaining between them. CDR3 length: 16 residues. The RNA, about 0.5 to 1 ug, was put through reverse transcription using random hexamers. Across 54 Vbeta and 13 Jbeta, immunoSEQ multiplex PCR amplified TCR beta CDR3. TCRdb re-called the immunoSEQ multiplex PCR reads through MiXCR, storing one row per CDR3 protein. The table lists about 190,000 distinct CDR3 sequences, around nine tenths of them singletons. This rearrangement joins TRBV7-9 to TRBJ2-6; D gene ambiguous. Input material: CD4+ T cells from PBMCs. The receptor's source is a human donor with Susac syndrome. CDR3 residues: CASSWSTVSGANVLTF. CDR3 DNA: TGTGCCAGCAGCTGGAGCACAGTCTCTGGGGCCAACGTCCTGACTTTC.